The T cell receptor beta chain described here comes from a study of post-analysis software for immune sequencing data. Whole-study results and caveats: F measure showed strong co-clustering of same-batch samples.

TCR beta libraries were prepared from cDNA with unique molecular identifiers. TCRdb re-called the PCR reads with MiXCR, one entry per CDR3 protein. There are about 820,000 distinct CDR3 sequences in the sample; about 50% occur only once, and over 4% lies in the top ten. On this clonotype: Its target is not known.

The receptor comes from a girl aged 10 to 17 with multiple sclerosis. The sequenced sample consisted of blood.

The CDR3: CASSFAGVLLGNEQFF. The DNA for the CDR3 is TGTGCCAGCAGCTTCGCGGGAGTTCTCTTAGGCAATGAGCAGTTCTTC. The rearrangement links TRBV7-9 to TRBJ2-1, with TRBD2 matching 7 bases. Germline lookup yields CDR1 SEHNR and CDR2 FQNEAQ (reference sequence). With 3 bases clipped from V and 6 bases from J, the junction kept 11 bases outside the gene matches. The CDR3 is made up of 16 amino acids.